This T cell receptor (beta chain) comes out of a study of CD8 T cells in Susac syndrome. It was with random hexamers that roughly 0.5 to 1 ug RNA was reverse transcribed. TCRdb independently ran MiXCR on the immunoSEQ multiplex PCR reads; one entry per CDR3 protein. This sample has around 100,000 distinct CDR3 sequences, with nearly 97% found just once. V gave up 6 bases and J gave up 10 bases; unmatched junction bases: 14. The CDR3 runs 15 residues. Germline loops: CDR1 MDHEN, CDR2 SYDVKM. Sequencing was performed on CD8+ T cells from PBMCs. This chain links TRBV28 with TRBJ1-5, with TRBD1 matching 8 bases. The TCR originated in a human donor with Susac syndrome. The CDR3 DNA reads TGTGCCAGCAGGTCTGACAGGGGATGGGGGTCACCCCAGCATTTT. It encodes CASRSDRGWGSPQHF.